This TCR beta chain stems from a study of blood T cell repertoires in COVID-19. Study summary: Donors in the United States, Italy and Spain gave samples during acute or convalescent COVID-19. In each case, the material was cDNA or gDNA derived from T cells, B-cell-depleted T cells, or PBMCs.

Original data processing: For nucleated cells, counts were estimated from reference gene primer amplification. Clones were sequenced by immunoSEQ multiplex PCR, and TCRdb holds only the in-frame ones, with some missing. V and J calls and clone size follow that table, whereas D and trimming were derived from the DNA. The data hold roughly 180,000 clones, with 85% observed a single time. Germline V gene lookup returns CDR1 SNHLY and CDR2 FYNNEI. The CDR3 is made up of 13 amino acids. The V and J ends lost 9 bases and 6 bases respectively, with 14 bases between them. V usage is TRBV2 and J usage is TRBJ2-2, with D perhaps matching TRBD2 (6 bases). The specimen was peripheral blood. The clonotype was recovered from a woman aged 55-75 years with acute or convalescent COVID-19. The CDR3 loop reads CASRERRAGELFF. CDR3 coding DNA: TGTGCCAGTCGGGAGCGAAGGGCCGGGGAGCTGTTTTTT.